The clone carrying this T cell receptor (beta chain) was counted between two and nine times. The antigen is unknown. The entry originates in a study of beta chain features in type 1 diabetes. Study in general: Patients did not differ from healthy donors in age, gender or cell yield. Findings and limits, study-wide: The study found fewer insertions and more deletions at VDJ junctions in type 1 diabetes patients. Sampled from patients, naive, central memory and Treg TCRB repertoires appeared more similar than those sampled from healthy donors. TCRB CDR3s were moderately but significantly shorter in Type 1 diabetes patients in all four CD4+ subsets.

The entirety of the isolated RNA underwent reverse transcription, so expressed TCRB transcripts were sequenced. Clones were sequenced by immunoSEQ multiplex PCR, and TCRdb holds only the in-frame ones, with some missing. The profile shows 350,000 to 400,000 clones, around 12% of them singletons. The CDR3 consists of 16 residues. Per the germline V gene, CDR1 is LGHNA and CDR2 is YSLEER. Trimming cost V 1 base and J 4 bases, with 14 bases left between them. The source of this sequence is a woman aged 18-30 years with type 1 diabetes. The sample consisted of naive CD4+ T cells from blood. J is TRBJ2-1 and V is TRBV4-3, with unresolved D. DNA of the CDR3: TGCGCCAGCAGCCAAGGACGGTTCCAGGATTACAATGAGCAGTTCTTC. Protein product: CASSQGRFQDYNEQFF.